The next 28 T cell receptor beta chains were all read from a single sample in a study of vaccination and CD4 T cells after COVID-19. The assay that was used to sequence DNA from cultured CD4+ T cells was the Oncomine TCR Beta short-read assay. TCRdb re-derived calls from the PCR reads in MiXCR, one entry per CDR3 protein. The sample shows roughly 7,900 distinct CDR3 sequences, around 38% of them seen only once. Indicated treatment: approximately 9-day PBMC culture with coronavirus spike peptide pools or control peptides (ViraFEST assay). CD4+ T cells that came from the unexposed donor were collected before the COVID-19 pandemic (2011-2018). Their recognized antigens are unknown. Material for sequencing was CD4+ T cells from blood, cultured in vitro. The receptors originated from a human donor in good health.

J is TRBJ2-2 and V is TRBV6-5; 9 bases fit TRBD2. J lost 6 bases, V lost 2 bases, and 4 bases had no gene match. The CDR3 has 15 residues. Looked up from germline, CDR1 is MNHEY and CDR2 is SVGAGI. CDR3 region: CASSYVGLASGELFF. DNA for the CDR3: TGTGCCAGCAGTTACGTAGGACTAGCGTCCGGGGAGCTGTTTTTT.

This clonotype was seen a handful of times. The V gene is TRBV7-6, the J gene TRBJ2-2, with 7 bases matching TRBD1. This CDR3 comprises 14 residues. The germline V gene encodes CDR1 SGHVS and CDR2 FNYEAQ. V lost 6 bases to trimming and J lost 2 bases; unmatched junction nucleotides: 3. The CDR3 region is CASRQGTNTGELFF. As DNA, the CDR3 is TGTGCCAGCAGACAGGGGACAAACACCGGGGAGCTGTTTTTT.

This clonotype showed up just a few times. This sequence joins TRBV7-2 and TRBJ2-5; D remains unclear. V lost 0 bases and J 4 bases, leaving 6 bases between the germline ends. Germline V lookup: CDR1 SGHTA, CDR2 FQGNSA. CDR3 length: 13 residues. The DNA of the CDR3 is TGTGCCAGCAGCTTAGCAGGTGGAGAGACCCAGTACTTC. This codes for CASSLAGGETQYF.

The chain joins TRBV19 to TRBJ1-3, with unresolved D. The CDR3 consists of 15 residues. Per the germline V gene, CDR1 is LNHDA and CDR2 is SQIVND (reference sequence). Trimming pared 7 bases from V and 2 bases from J, leaving 15 bases between. CDR3 nucleotide sequence: TGTGCCAGTATGATCCGCGGGCAGACTGGAAACACCATATATTTT. Protein product: CASMIRGQTGNTIYF.

This clonotype was seen only once. This chain joins TRBV27 and TRBJ2-7; the match to TRBD2 covers 8 bases. This CDR3 is built from 17 residues. The germline V gene has CDR1 MNHEY and CDR2 SMNVEV (reference sequence). Germline trimming cut 3 bases from V and 0 bases from J; bases unmatched to any gene: 10. The CDR3 nucleotides read TGTGCCAGCAGTTTCCGTCCAGCGGGAGTCTTCTCCTACGAGCAGTACTTC. This codes for CASSFRPAGVFSYEQYF.

This chain uses TRBV20-1 with TRBJ2-7, with a tentative D call TRBD1 (5 bases). The CDR3 runs to 12 residues. Germline assignment: CDR1 DFQATT and CDR2 SNEGSKA (reference sequence). Trimming shortened V by 2 bases and J by 6 bases, and 11 bases separated the two germline ends. CDR3 DNA sequence: TGCAGTGCTAGACTTCAGGGCCGCGAGCAGTACTTC. It translates to CSARLQGREQYF.

The CDR3: CASSLTSWEGTDTQYF. Here the CDR3 DNA reads TGTGCCAGTAGTTTAACTAGCTGGGAGGGCACAGATACGCAGTATTTT. The chain links TRBV19 to TRBJ2-3, with D maybe TRBD2 (6 bases). The CDR3 extends over 16 amino acids. Between the trimmed V and J ends, which lost 5 bases and 1 base, there was a span of 16 bases. Germline loops: CDR1 LNHDA, CDR2 SQIVND (reference sequence).

The V call is TRBV2, the J call TRBJ1-2, with 10 bases aligning to TRBD1. V was clipped by 6 bases and J by 9 bases; unmatched bases: 10. Germline V gene lookup returns CDR1 SNHLY and CDR2 FYNNEI. The CDR3 totals 14 residues. CDR3 protein: CASRPGQGVSRYTF. Here the CDR3 DNA reads TGTGCCAGCAGACCAGGACAGGGGGTTTCCCGCTACACCTTC.

This clonotype was observed a single time. V and J are TRBV11-2 and TRBJ2-1; D is uncertain. V lost 5 bases and J 8 bases, leaving 16 bases between the germline ends. The CDR3 is made up of 14 amino acids. From germline, CDR1 is SGHAT and CDR2 FQNNGV. In DNA, the CDR3 is TGTGCCAGCAGCACGAGAAGAAGCGTCGATGAGCAGTTCTTC. Translating it yields CASSTRRSVDEQFF. Using reference TRBV11-2 and TRBJ2-1 for the parts outside the CDR3, the full variable domain is EAGVAQSPRYKIIEKRQSVAFWCNPISGHATLYWYQQILGQGPKLLIQFQNNGVVDDSQLPKDRFSAERLKGVDSTLKIQPAKLEDSAVYLCASSTRRSVDEQFFGPGTRLTVL.

The gene calls are TRBV6-1 and TRBJ1-2; D is unclear. Per the germline V gene, CDR1 is MNHNS and CDR2 is SASEGT. Between the trimmed V and J ends, which lost 6 bases and 8 bases, there was a span of 16 bases. There are 13 residues in the CDR3. CDR3 bases: TGTGCCAGCAGCAACGGACTCCCCTCCGGCTACACCTTC. Its translation: CASSNGLPSGYTF.

The chain recombines TRBV7-9 with TRBJ2-3; D is possibly TRBD1 (6 bases). The V end was cut by 11 bases, the J end by 0 bases, with 18 bases between. Germline CDR1 is SEHNR and CDR2 is FQNEAQ (reference sequence). The CDR3 runs 15 residues. CDR3 sequence: CAGAWDISSTDTQYF. CDR3 coding DNA: TGTGCCGGAGCCTGGGACATCTCCAGCACAGATACGCAGTATTTT.

The rearrangement uses TRBV11-2 and TRBJ2-3, with D unclear. CDR1 is SGHAT, CDR2 FQNNGV, per germline. Trimming removed 5 bases from V and 9 bases from J, with 24 bases in between. The CDR3 is made up of 16 amino acids. The CDR3 loop reads CASSPASGPVSATQYF. DNA of the CDR3: TGTGCCAGCAGCCCGGCCTCCGGCCCCGTCAGTGCGACGCAGTATTTT. Full variable domain (rest looked up from reference TRBV11-2 and TRBJ2-3): EAGVAQSPRYKIIEKRQSVAFWCNPISGHATLYWYQQILGQGPKLLIQFQNNGVVDDSQLPKDRFSAERLKGVDSTLKIQPAKLEDSAVYLCASSPASGPVSATQYFGPGTRLTVL.

This clonotype showed up just a few times. The rearrangement joins TRBV20-1 to TRBJ1-6; D remains ambiguous. The CDR3 loop spans 16 amino acids. Germline V lookup: CDR1 DFQATT, CDR2 SNEGSKA (reference sequence). Trimming cost V 2 bases and J 8 bases, with 19 bases left between them. CDR3 nucleotides: TGCAGTGCTAGAACTAAGAGGCGGAGGTTGGATTCACCCCTCCACTTT. Its protein is CSARTKRRRLDSPLHF.

This rearrangement joins TRBV2 to TRBJ1-1; 9 bases are a match to TRBD1. V lost 3 bases and J lost 1; bases outside the gene matches: 9. The CDR3 has 17 amino acids. Germline-derived CDR1 and CDR2 are SNHLY and FYNNEI. CDR3 sequence: CASSESQGAVWNTEAFF. The CDR3 coding sequence is TGTGCCAGCAGTGAGTCACAGGGGGCTGTTTGGAACACTGAAGCTTTCTTT.

In this sample, this clonotype turned up a few times. The rearrangement links TRBV7-6 to TRBJ1-3; TRBD1 might be the D (5 bases). This CDR3 is built from 16 residues. In germline, CDR1 is SGHVS, CDR2 FNYEAQ. Deletions cut 0 bases from V and 0 bases from J, with 9 bases between. In DNA form, the CDR3 reads TGTGCCAGCAGCTTAGCGCGGGGCCACTCTGGAAACACCATATATTTT. Translated, it gives CASSLARGHSGNTIYF.

This rearrangement joins TRBV6-1 to TRBJ2-7; D may be TRBD2 (6 bases). Germline V CDR1 and CDR2: MNHNS, SASEGT. This CDR3 spans 14 amino acids. Trimming pared 2 bases from V and 2 bases from J, leaving 10 bases between. CDR3 in DNA: TGTGCCAGCAGTGAATTTGGGGGGACCTACGAGCAGTACTTC. It codes for CASSEFGGTYEQYF.

V usage is TRBV30 and J usage is TRBJ1-5; D perhaps matches TRBD1 (5 bases). CDR1 and CDR2 (germline): GTSNPN, SVGIG (reference sequence). The V and J ends lost 0 bases and 2 bases respectively, with 8 bases between them. This CDR3 comprises 14 residues. This chain's CDR3 is CAWSVMGGNQPQHF. Written as DNA, the CDR3 is TGTGCCTGGAGTGTAATGGGGGGCAATCAGCCCCAGCATTTT.

This chain connects TRBV7-9 to TRBJ2-5; 8 nucleotides agree with TRBD2. This CDR3 contains 15 residues. Germline-derived CDR1 and CDR2 are SEHNR and FQNEAQ (reference sequence). Trimming at V came to 5 bases and at J to 4 bases, leaving 9 bases not matched to a gene. CDR3 DNA: TGTGCCAGCAGCGACGTTAGCGGGAAGAGAGAGACCCAGTACTTC. It translates to CASSDVSGKRETQYF.

The chain recombines TRBV29-1 with TRBJ1-2; no clear D gene. Germline assignment: CDR1 SQVTM and CDR2 ANQGSEA. This CDR3 is built from 11 residues. V was trimmed by 4 bases and J by 8 bases, leaving 11 bases between them. The DNA for the CDR3 is TGCAGCGTTGTAGGGCCAAGAGGCTACACCTTC. Translated, it gives CSVVGPRGYTF.

This CDR3 reads CSASRRGDTIYF. CDR3 nucleotide sequence: TGCAGTGCTTCCCGCCGCGGGGACACCATATATTTT. The V call is TRBV20-1, the J call TRBJ1-3, with D hard to call. Between the trimmed V and J ends, which lost 5 bases and 8 bases, there was a span of 13 bases. The CDR3 loop spans 12 amino acids. CDR1 and CDR2 (germline): DFQATT, SNEGSKA (reference sequence).

CDR3 sequence: CASSELPSGGATDTQYF. The DNA of the CDR3 is TGCGCCAGCAGTGAGTTGCCTAGCGGGGGGGCTACAGATACGCAGTATTTT. The chain combines TRBV10-2 with TRBJ2-3; 12 nucleotides align to TRBD2. The CDR3 is made up of 17 amino acids. J was trimmed by 3 bases and V by 1 base; bases with no gene match: 5. Looked up from germline, CDR1 is WSHSY and CDR2 is SAAADI.

V is TRBV12-5 and J is TRBJ2-6; D is uncertain. V lost 3 bases to trimming and J lost 1 base, with 10 bases between them. CDR1 is LGHNT and CDR2 is FRNRAP in the germline V gene. This CDR3 has 16 residues. In nucleotides, the CDR3 is TGTGCTAGTGGTTTTGGGGTAGGATCTGGGGCCAACGTCCTGACTTTC. Encoded protein: CASGFGVGSGANVLTF.

This clonotype has a handful of counts. The chain links TRBV18 to TRBJ1-2; D is undetermined. The V end lost 4 bases, the J end lost 1 base, and 10 bases lay between the germline ends. The length of the CDR3 is 14 residues. Per the germline V gene, CDR1 is KGHSH and CDR2 is LQKENI. The CDR3: CASSQTRNNYGYTF. In DNA, the CDR3 is TGTGCCAGCTCACAAACTCGTAATAACTATGGCTACACCTTC.

The rearrangement links TRBV2 to TRBJ2-3; perhaps TRBD1 as D (6 bases). Germline CDR1 SNHLY, CDR2 FYNNEI. V was shortened by 2 bases and J by 1 base, with 13 bases between the two germline ends. The CDR3 length is 16 residues. The CDR3 bases are TGTGCCAGCAGTGAAAGCCGAGGGGGTGGCACAGATACGCAGTATTTT. Translation: CASSESRGGGTDTQYF. The full variable domain, rest sourced from reference TRBV2 and TRBJ2-3, is EPEVTQTPSHQVTQMGQEVILRCVPISNHLYFYWYRQILGQKVEFLVSFYNNEISEKSEIFDDQFSVERPDGSNFTLKIRSTKLEDSAMYFCASSESRGGGTDTQYFGPGTRLTVL.

The V and J genes are TRBV6-5 and TRBJ1-5, with 7 nucleotides matching TRBD1. Trimming at V came to 2 bases and at J to 6 bases, leaving 4 bases not matched to a gene. Germline CDR1 is MNHEY and CDR2 is SVGAGI. CDR3 size: 14 residues. CDR3 sequence (DNA): TGTGCCAGCAGTTACAGACAGGGTACTCAGCCCCAGCATTTT. Translation: CASSYRQGTQPQHF.

This clonotype was observed a few times. The chain uses TRBV7-9 and TRBJ1-5; possibly TRBD1 for D (6 bases). V was cut by 2 bases and J by 0 bases, with 11 bases left in between. Germline CDR1 and CDR2: SEHNR and FQNEAQ (reference sequence). The CDR3 covers 16 residues. In DNA form, the CDR3 reads TGTGCCAGCAGCTTACTAGGGGGTTATAGCAATCAGCCCCAGCATTTT. It translates to CASSLLGGYSNQPQHF.

V is TRBV9 and J is TRBJ1-1; D is uncertain. Deletions cut 1 base from V and 1 base from J, with 17 bases between. This CDR3 has 17 residues. Germline CDR1 and CDR2: SGDLS and YYNGEE. The CDR3 nucleotides read TGTGCCAGCAGCGTACTCCCTATACAGCAACGGAACACTGAAGCTTTCTTT. This codes for CASSVLPIQQRNTEAFF.

This clonotype was found a few times. The chain recombines TRBV6-1 with TRBJ2-3; TRBD2 might be the D (5 bases). CDR3 size: 11 residues. Germline CDR1 reads MNHNS; CDR2 reads SASEGT. The V end lost 5 bases, the J end lost 6 bases, and 6 bases lay between the germline ends. The CDR3 loop reads CASSRGDTQYF. CDR3 DNA: TGTGCCAGCAGTAGAGGGGATACGCAGTATTTT.